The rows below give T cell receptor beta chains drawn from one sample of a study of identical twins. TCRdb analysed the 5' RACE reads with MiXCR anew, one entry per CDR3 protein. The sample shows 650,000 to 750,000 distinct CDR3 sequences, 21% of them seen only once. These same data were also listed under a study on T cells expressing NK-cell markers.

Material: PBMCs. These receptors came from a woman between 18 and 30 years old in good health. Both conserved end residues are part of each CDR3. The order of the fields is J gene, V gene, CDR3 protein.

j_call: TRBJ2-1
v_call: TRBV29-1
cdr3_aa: CSVERTYNEQFF

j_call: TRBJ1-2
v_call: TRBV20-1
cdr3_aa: CSARADGYTF

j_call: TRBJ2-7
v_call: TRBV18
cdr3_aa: CASSPKAGQGSEQYF

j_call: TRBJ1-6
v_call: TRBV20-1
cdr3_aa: CSASARDRGSSPLHF

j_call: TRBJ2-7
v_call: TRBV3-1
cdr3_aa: CASSIHYEQYF

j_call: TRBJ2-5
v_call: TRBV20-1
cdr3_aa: CSARDPGLGEETQYF

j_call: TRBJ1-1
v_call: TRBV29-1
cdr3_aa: CSVGEGVRTEAFF

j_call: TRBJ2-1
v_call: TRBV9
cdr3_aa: CASSSSGGQEQFF

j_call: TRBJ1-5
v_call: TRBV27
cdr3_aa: CASRAFGTGAGNQPQHF

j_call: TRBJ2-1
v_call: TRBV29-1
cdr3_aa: CSVEGGGGQGYNEQFF

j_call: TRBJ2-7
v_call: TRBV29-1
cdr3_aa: CSVEVNQRENYEQYF

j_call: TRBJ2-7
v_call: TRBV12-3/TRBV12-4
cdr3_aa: CASSFGQLQYF

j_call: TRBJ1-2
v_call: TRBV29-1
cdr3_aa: CSVEDLGRANYGYTF

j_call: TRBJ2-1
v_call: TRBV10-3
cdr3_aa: CAISPGGLAGFDEQFF

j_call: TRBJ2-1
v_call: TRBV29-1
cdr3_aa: CSVEGLAHNNEQFF

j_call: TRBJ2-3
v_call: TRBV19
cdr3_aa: CDHEGGTEDTQYF

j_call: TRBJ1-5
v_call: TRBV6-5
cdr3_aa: CASSSDGFQPQHF

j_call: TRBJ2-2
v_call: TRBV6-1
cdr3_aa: CASSEESDRGGLFF

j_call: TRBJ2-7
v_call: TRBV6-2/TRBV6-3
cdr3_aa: CASRSSRLATYEQYF

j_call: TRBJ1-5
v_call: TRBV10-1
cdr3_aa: CASSESGQPQHF

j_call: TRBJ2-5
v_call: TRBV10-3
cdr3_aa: CAITRSQTQETQYF

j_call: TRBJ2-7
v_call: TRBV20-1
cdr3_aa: CSATQSGRHYEQYF

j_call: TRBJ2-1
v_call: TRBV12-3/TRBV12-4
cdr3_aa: CASRGGGSVYNEQFF

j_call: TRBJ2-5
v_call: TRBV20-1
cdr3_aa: CSARDGTDLQETQYF

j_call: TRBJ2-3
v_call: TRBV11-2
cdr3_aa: CATIQTSIPDTQYF

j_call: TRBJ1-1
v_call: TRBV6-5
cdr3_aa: CASSYGITGGGTEAFF

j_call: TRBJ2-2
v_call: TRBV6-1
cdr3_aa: CASGQLESTRELFF

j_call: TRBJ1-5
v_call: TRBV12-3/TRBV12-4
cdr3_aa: CASKVGNQPQHF

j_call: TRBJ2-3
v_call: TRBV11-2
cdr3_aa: CASSVSGTSGVTDTQYF

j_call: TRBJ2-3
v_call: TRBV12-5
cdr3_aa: CATLNPGNTDTQYF

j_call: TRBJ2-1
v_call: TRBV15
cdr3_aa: CATSSRTEAVNEQFF

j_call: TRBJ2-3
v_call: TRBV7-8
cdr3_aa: CASSPGAGADTQYF

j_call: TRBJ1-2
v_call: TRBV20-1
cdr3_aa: CSARNKANYGYTF

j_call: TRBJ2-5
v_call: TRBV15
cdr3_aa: CATSRLGGETQYF

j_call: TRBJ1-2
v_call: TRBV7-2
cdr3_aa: CASSEPGGLGYTF

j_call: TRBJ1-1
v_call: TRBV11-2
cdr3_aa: CASSTARSEAFF

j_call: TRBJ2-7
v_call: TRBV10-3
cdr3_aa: CAISESLTSGHEQYF

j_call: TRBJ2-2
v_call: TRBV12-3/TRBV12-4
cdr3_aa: CASSLGQTAGELFF

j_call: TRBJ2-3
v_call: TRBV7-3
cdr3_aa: CASSSHAGGRADTQYF

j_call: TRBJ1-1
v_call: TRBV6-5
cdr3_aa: CASSYSGAPTEAFF

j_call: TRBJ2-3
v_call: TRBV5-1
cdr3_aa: CASSFSGEGGLQYF

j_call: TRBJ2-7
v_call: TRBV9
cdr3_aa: CASSVSPSYEQYF

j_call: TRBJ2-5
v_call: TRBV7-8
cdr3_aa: CASSLAEVGAGPRETQYF

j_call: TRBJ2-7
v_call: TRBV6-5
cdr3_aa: CASSYSDRGPYEQYF